Shown below are 24 T cell receptor beta chains from a single sample sequenced in a study of cytomegalovirus exposure and HLA in healthy donors listed by TCRdb under 2017. Preparation of the library involved the immunoSEQ multiplex PCR assay. This immuneACCESS table, as held by TCRdb, lists in-frame sequences with V and J called but not all clones. Of the missing ones, under half trace to an unresolved V gene in checked studies; the others have no known cause. The sample contains 250,000 to 400,000 clones, about 85% of them found a single time. In total, the top ten clones hold roughly 1.2% of the sample. The sample taken for sequencing was PBMCs. The receptors shown here come from a woman between 25 and 40 years old in good health and CMV-seropositive.

V gene TRBV30 combines with J gene TRBJ1-2; D perhaps matches TRBD1 (5 bases). The germline V gene has CDR1 GTSNPN and CDR2 SVGIG (reference sequence). V lost 0 bases and J 14 bases, leaving 13 bases between the germline ends. The CDR3 length is 11 residues. As DNA, the CDR3 is TGTGCCTGGAGTGTAGGGGCGGAACGGACCTTC. This sequence encodes CAWSVGAERTF.

This clone is a singleton in its sample. The V and J genes are TRBV7-9 and TRBJ1-1; D may be TRBD1 (6 bases). With 5 bases removed from V and 13 bases from J, the gap between germline ends came to 17 bases. Germline V CDR1 and CDR2: SEHNR, FQNEAQ (reference sequence). The CDR3 totals 12 residues. The CDR3 nucleotides are TGTGCCAGCAGCCTGGGTGGGACATCTGGTTTCTTT. Amino acids: CASSLGGTSGFF. The variable domain in full, with the rest retrieved from reference TRBV7-9 and TRBJ1-1, is DTGVSQNPRHKITKRGQNVTFRCDPISEHNRLYWYRQTLGQGPEFLTYFQNEAQLEKSRLLSDRFSAERPKGSFSTLEIQRTEQGDSAMYLCASSLGGTSGFFGQGTRLTVV.

This clone was seen only a few times. The chain joins TRBV2 to TRBJ1-1; D is unclear. The ends were cut back, 4 bases at V and 1 base at J, with 7 bases in the middle. There are 13 residues in the CDR3. In germline, CDR1 is SNHLY, CDR2 FYNNEI. The CDR3 coding sequence is TGTGCCAGCAGTGTTGGAGGGAACACTGAAGCTTTCTTT. It specifies CASSVGGNTEAFF.

The rearrangement joins TRBV9 to TRBJ2-2; a weak D match, TRBD2 (5 bases). Germline assignment: CDR1 SGDLS and CDR2 YYNGEE. The CDR3 has 17 residues. Trimming removed 6 bases from V and 5 bases from J, with 23 bases in between. CDR3 residues: CASTSPGNRALTGELFF. For the CDR3, the DNA is TGTGCCAGCACCAGTCCGGGAAACAGAGCGCTGACCGGGGAGCTGTTTTTT.

The J gene is TRBJ1-2, the V gene TRBV20-1, with D possibly being TRBD1 (6 bases). This CDR3 contains 11 residues. Germline CDR1 and CDR2: DFQATT and SNEGSKA (reference sequence). The CDR3 spells CNPGVNYGYTF. The CDR3 nucleotides are TGCAATCCAGGGGTTAACTATGGCTACACCTTC.

The chain combines TRBV2 with TRBJ1-2; tentative D call: TRBD1 (6 bases). Germline CDR1 SNHLY, CDR2 FYNNEI. Trimming cost V 7 bases and J 5 bases, with 11 bases left between them. This CDR3 has 12 amino acids. CDR3 region: CASTPTGYGYTF. The CDR3 DNA is TGTGCCAGCACTCCGACAGGTTATGGCTACACCTTC.

The chain has TRBV10-2 and TRBJ2-7; a possible D gene is TRBD2 (5 bases). The CDR3 sequence is 12 residues long. Trimming stripped 7 bases from V and 5 bases from J, with 12 bases between. Germline V gene sequence: CDR1 WSHSY, CDR2 SAAADI. The CDR3, as DNA: TGCGCCAGCAAGGACTCCTGGGACGAGCAGTACTTC. It yields the protein CASKDSWDEQYF.

This chain uses TRBV19 with TRBJ2-7; TRBD2 agrees at 10 bases. Germline CDR1 LNHDA, CDR2 SQIVND (reference sequence). This CDR3 comprises 16 residues. Germline trimming cut 3 bases from V and 0 bases from J; bases unmatched to any gene: 5. CDR3 region: CASSMGSGGASYEQYF. In DNA form, the CDR3 reads TGTGCCAGTAGTATGGGAAGCGGGGGGGCCTCCTACGAGCAGTACTTC.

The gene calls are TRBV7-2 and TRBJ2-7, with 8 bases matching TRBD1. Germline CDR1 and CDR2: SGHTA and FQGNSA. With 5 bases clipped from V and 3 bases from J, the junction kept 6 bases outside the gene matches. The CDR3 is made up of 14 amino acids. DNA of the CDR3: TGTGCCAGCAGCCTGACAGGGGACCTCTACGAGCAGTACTTC. This codes for CASSLTGDLYEQYF.

CDR3 in DNA: TGTGCCAGCAGCCGACAGGACAGTTCCTACGAGCAGTACTTC. Its translation: CASSRQDSSYEQYF. This chain uses TRBV7-2 with TRBJ2-7, with D tentatively TRBD1 (6 bases). This CDR3 region has 14 residues. Germline assignment: CDR1 SGHTA and CDR2 FQGNSA. V lost 5 bases and J 1 base, leaving 12 bases between the germline ends.

V usage is TRBV7-2 and J usage is TRBJ2-1; D remains ambiguous. V gave up 6 bases and J gave up 8 bases, with 8 bases separating them. Germline loops: CDR1 SGHTA, CDR2 FQGNSA. The CDR3 sequence is 11 residues long. This CDR3 is CASSVGYEQFF. The CDR3 bases are TGTGCCAGCAGTGTCGGTTATGAGCAGTTCTTC.

This clone was counted a single time. The gene calls are TRBV19 and TRBJ2-7, with 8 bases identical to TRBD1. In germline, CDR1 is LNHDA, CDR2 SQIVND (reference sequence). V lost 4 bases, J lost 0 bases, and 5 bases stayed unmatched. The CDR3 extends over 15 amino acids. DNA of the CDR3: TGTGCCAGTAGTACTAGGACAGGGCCCTCCTACGAGCAGTACTTC. Translating it yields CASSTRTGPSYEQYF.

This chain links TRBV27 with TRBJ1-6; 8 bases align to TRBD1. The CDR3 sequence is 14 residues long. V shed 6 bases and J 6 bases; nucleotides not matched to a gene: 4. The germline V gene encodes CDR1 MNHEY and CDR2 SMNVEV (reference sequence). CDR3 coding DNA: TGTGCCAGCAGAAGAGACAGGGGTAATTCACCCCTCCACTTT. Translating gives CASRRDRGNSPLHF.

The chain links TRBV28 to TRBJ2-2, with 11 bases matching TRBD1. The germline gives CDR1 MDHEN, CDR2 SYDVKM. Trimming at V came to 5 bases and at J to 4 bases, leaving 3 bases not matched to a gene. The CDR3 consists of 15 residues. Here the CDR3 DNA reads TGTGCCAGCAGTGGGGACAGGGGGTTCACCGGGGAGCTGTTTTTT. It encodes CASSGDRGFTGELFF.

The chain couples TRBV5-8 to TRBJ2-5; 8 bases fit TRBD2. The germline V gene has CDR1 SGHTS and CDR2 YDEGEE. CDR3 length: 14 residues. The V gene end was trimmed by 4 bases and the J gene end by 5 bases; junction bases not matched to a gene: 7. In nucleotides, the CDR3 is TGTGCCAGCAGCCCTTGGACTAGCCACGAGACCCAGTACTTC. This encodes CASSPWTSHETQYF.

This clone was counted a single time. V gene TRBV7-2 combines with J gene TRBJ1-2, with D maybe TRBD1 (5 bases). Germline CDR1 and CDR2: SGHTA and FQGNSA. The V and J ends lost 0 bases and 8 bases respectively, with 16 bases between them. The CDR3 consists of 15 residues. In DNA, the CDR3 is TGTGCCAGCAGCTTAGCGCGGGGGGACTTTAGGGGCTACACCTTC. The encoded protein is CASSLARGDFRGYTF. Full variable domain (remainder filled in from reference TRBV7-2 and TRBJ1-2): GAGVSQSPSNKVTEKGKDVELRCDPISGHTALYWYRQSLGQGLEFLIYFQGNSAPDKSGLPSDRFSAERTGGSVSTLTIQRTQQEDSAVYLCASSLARGDFRGYTFGSGTRLTVV.

The J gene is TRBJ2-3, the V gene TRBV27; 10 bases agree with TRBD1. V lost 8 bases, J lost 5 bases, and 7 bases stayed unmatched. The CDR3 is 14 amino acids. Germline-derived CDR1 and CDR2 are MNHEY and SMNVEV (reference sequence). The CDR3 DNA reads as TGTGCCAGCTGCCGAGGGACAGGGGAAGATACGCAGTATTTT. Protein sequence: CASCRGTGEDTQYF.

The V and J genes are TRBV30 and TRBJ2-5; the match to TRBD1 covers 8 bases. Trimming took 7 bases from V and 2 from J; bases not matched to a gene: 12. CDR1 and CDR2 from the germline V gene are GTSNPN and SVGIG (reference sequence). This CDR3 is built from 15 residues. The CDR3 loop reads CAFHPRTGPQETQYF. In DNA form, the CDR3 reads TGTGCCTTTCATCCCCGGACAGGGCCTCAAGAGACCCAGTACTTC.

J is TRBJ1-1 and V is TRBV19, with a tentative D call TRBD1 (5 bases). CDR1 and CDR2 (germline): LNHDA, SQIVND (reference sequence). The CDR3 has 14 amino acids. Between the trimmed V and J ends, which lost 4 bases and 1 base, there was a span of 10 bases. This CDR3 reads CASSKGRQNTEAFF. The DNA of the CDR3 is TGTGCCAGTAGTAAGGGACGGCAGAACACTGAAGCTTTCTTT.

The chain uses TRBV9 and TRBJ1-1; 7 bases map to TRBD1. The CDR3 extends over 16 amino acids. Germline loops: CDR1 SGDLS, CDR2 YYNGEE. V lost 0 bases to trimming and J lost 0 bases; unmatched junction nucleotides: 5. CDR3 coding DNA: TGTGCCAGCAGCGTAGAGGGGGCGTCGGTGAACACTGAAGCTTTCTTT. It codes for CASSVEGASVNTEAFF.

This sequence joins TRBV6-1 and TRBJ1-1; 12 positions match TRBD1. Trimming removed 4 bases from V and 1 base from J; junction bases left unmatched: 4. Germline loops: CDR1 MNHNS, CDR2 SASEGT. The CDR3 runs to 16 residues. The DNA for the CDR3 is TGTGCCAGCAGTGGAGGGACAGGGGGCTGGAACACTGAAGCTTTCTTT. Encoded protein: CASSGGTGGWNTEAFF.

This chain links TRBV2 with TRBJ2-7; D might be TRBD1 (5 bases). CDR1 is SNHLY, CDR2 FYNNEI, per germline. V was trimmed by 8 bases and J by 0 bases, leaving 14 bases between them. This CDR3 has 14 amino acids. CDR3 DNA sequence: TGTGCCAGCCGGGTGAACAGGCTCTCCTACGAGCAGTACTTC. Amino acids: CASRVNRLSYEQYF. Full variable domain (rest looked up from reference TRBV2 and TRBJ2-7): EPEVTQTPSHQVTQMGQEVILRCVPISNHLYFYWYRQILGQKVEFLVSFYNNEISEKSEIFDDQFSVERPDGSNFTLKIRSTKLEDSAMYFCASRVNRLSYEQYFGPGTRLTVT.

The rearrangement links TRBV14 to TRBJ2-1, with 7 bases that match TRBD2. The CDR3 contains 15 residues. CDR1 is SGHDN, CDR2 FVKESK, per germline. The V segment lost 5 bases and the J segment 6 bases; nucleotides outside the gene matches: 10. The CDR3 DNA reads TGTGCCAGCAGCTCCGCTGGGGCGGGAGCCAATGAGCAGTTCTTC. The encoded protein is CASSSAGAGANEQFF.

The gene calls are TRBV18 and TRBJ1-1; 8 bases align to TRBD1. Per germline, CDR1 KGHSH and CDR2 LQKENI. The CDR3 contains 13 residues. V trimming: 6 bases; J trimming: 4 bases; junction bases outside the gene matches: 4. CDR3: CASSPTGVTEAFF. For the CDR3, the DNA is TGTGCCAGCTCGCCGACAGGGGTCACTGAAGCTTTCTTT.